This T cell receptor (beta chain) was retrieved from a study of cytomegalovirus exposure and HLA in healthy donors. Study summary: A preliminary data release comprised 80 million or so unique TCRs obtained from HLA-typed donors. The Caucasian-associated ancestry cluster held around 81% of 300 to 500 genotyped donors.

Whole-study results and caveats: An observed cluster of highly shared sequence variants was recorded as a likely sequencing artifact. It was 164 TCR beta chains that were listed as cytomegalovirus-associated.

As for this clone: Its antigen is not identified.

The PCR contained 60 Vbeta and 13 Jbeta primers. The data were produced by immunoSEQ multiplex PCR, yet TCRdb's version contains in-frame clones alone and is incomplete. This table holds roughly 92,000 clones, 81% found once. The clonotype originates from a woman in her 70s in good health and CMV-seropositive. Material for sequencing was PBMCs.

The CDR3 sequence: CASKIGLAGGTGELFF. For the CDR3, the DNA is TGTGCCAGTAAAATCGGACTAGCGGGAGGCACCGGGGAGCTGTTTTTT. The chain couples TRBV19 to TRBJ2-2; 14 bases fit TRBD2. This CDR3 comprises 16 residues. Trimming at V came to 7 bases and at J to 4 bases, leaving 5 bases not matched to a gene. The V gene's germline CDR1 is LNHDA and CDR2 SQIVND (reference sequence).